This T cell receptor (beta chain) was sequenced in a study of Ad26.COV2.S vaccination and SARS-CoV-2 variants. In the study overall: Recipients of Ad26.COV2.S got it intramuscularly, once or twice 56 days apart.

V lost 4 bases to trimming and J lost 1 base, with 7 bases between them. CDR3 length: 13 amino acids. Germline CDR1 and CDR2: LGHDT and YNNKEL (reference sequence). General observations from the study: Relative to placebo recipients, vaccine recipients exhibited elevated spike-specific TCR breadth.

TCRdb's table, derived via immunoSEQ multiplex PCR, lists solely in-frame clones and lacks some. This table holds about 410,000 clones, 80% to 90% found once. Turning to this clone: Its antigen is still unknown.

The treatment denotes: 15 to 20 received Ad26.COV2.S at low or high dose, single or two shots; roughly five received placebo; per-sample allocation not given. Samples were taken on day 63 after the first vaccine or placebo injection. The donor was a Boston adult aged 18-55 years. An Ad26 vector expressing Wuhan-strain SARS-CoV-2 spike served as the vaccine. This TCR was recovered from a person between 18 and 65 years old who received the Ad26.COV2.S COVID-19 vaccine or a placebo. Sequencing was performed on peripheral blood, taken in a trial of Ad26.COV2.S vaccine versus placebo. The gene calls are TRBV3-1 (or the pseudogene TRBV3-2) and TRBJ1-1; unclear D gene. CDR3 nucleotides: TGTGCCAGCAGCCCAGACAAGAACACTGAAGCTTTCTTT. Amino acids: CASSPDKNTEAFF.